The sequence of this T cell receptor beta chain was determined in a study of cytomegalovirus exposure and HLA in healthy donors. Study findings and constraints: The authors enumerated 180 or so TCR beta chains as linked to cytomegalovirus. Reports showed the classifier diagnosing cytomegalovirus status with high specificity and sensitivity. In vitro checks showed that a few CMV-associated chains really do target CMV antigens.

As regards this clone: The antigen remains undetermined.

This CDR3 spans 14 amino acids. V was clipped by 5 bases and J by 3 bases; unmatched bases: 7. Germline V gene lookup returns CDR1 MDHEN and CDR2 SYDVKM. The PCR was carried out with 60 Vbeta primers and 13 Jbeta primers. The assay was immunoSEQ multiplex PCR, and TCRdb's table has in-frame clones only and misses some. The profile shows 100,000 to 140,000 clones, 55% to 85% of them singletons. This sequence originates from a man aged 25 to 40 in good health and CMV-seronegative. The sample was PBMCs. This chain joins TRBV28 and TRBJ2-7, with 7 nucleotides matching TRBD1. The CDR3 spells CASSIPGQSYEQYF. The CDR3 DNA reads TGTGCCAGCAGTATCCCGGGACAGAGCTACGAGCAGTACTTC.